This T cell receptor beta chain is from a study of T cell responses to AZD1222 COVID-19 vaccine. Overall study results and limits: Reportedly, nearly half of unique spike TCRs recognized epitopes outside B.1.351/B.1.1.7 mutations.

In its sample, this clone was seen once. Its antigen is unknown. CDR3 length: 14 residues. The ends lost 10 bases at V and 5 bases at J; junction bases unmatched: 6. Germline loops: CDR1 SGHVS, CDR2 FQNEAQ. Sequenced by immunoSEQ multiplex PCR; TCRdb stores in-frame clones only, minus some. The data show around 80,000 clones, with approximately 85% seen just once and about 9.4% held by the top ten. The chain carries TRBV7-8 and TRBJ2-2; TRBD2 matches at 11 bases. This sequence was found in an adult who received the AZD1222 COVID-19 vaccine. Material: peripheral blood, obtained 28 days after the second AZD1222 dose. The chain's CDR3 is CATQTSGATGELFF. CDR3 sequence (DNA): TGTGCCACCCAGACTAGCGGGGCTACCGGGGAGCTGTTTTTT.